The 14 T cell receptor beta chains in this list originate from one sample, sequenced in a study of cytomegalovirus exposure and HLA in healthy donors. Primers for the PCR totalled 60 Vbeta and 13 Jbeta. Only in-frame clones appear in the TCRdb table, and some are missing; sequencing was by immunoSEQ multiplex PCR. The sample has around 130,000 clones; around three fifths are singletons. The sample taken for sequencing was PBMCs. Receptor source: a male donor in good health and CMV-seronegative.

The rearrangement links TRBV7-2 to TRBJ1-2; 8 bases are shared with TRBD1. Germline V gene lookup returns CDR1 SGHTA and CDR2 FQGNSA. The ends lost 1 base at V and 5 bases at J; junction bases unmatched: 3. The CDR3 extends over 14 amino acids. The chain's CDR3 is CASSLEDRVYGYTF. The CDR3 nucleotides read TGTGCCAGCAGCTTAGAGGACAGGGTATATGGCTACACCTTC.

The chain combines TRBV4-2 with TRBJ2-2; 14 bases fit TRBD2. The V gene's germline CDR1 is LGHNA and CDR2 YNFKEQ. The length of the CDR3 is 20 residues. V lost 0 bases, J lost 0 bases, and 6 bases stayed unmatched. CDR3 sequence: CASSQDPGLAGETNTGELFF. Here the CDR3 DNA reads TGTGCCAGCAGCCAAGACCCGGGACTAGCGGGGGAGACGAACACCGGGGAGCTGTTTTTT.

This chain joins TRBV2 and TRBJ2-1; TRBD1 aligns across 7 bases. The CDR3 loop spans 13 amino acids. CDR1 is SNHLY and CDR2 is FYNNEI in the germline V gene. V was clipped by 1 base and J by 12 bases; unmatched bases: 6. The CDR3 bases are TGTGCCAGCAGTGAAGAACCACAGGGGAGGCAGTTCTTC. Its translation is CASSEEPQGRQFF.

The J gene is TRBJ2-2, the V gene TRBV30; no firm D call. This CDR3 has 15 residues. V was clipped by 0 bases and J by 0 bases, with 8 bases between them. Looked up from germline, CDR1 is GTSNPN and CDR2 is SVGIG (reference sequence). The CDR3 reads CAWSVLAANTGELFF. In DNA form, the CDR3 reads TGTGCCTGGAGTGTATTAGCCGCGAACACCGGGGAGCTGTTTTTT.

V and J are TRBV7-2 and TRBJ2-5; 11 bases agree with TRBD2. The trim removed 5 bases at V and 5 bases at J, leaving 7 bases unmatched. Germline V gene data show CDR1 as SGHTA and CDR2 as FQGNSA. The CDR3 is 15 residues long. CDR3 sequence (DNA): TGTGCCAGCAGCCCGACTAGCGGGGAGGTGGAGACCCAGTACTTC. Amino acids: CASSPTSGEVETQYF. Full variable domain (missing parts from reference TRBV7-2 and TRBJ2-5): GAGVSQSPSNKVTEKGKDVELRCDPISGHTALYWYRQSLGQGLEFLIYFQGNSAPDKSGLPSDRFSAERTGGSVSTLTIQRTQQEDSAVYLCASSPTSGEVETQYFGPGTRLLVL.

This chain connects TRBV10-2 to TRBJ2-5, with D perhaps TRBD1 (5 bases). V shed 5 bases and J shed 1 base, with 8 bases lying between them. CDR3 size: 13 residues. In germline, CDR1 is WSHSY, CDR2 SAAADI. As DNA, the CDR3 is TGCGCCAGCAGTTCCCAGGGCCAAGAGACCCAGTACTTC. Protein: CASSSQGQETQYF.

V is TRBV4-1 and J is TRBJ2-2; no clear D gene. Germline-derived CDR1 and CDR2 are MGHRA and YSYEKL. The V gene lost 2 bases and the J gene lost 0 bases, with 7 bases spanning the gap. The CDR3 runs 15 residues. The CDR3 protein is CASSQPVANTGELFF. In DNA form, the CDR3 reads TGCGCCAGCAGCCAACCAGTCGCGAACACCGGGGAGCTGTTTTTT.

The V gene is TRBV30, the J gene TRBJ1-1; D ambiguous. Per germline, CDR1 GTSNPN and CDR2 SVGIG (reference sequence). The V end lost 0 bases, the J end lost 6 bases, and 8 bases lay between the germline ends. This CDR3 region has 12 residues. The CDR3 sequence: CAWSVLGAEAFF. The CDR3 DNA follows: TGTGCCTGGAGTGTACTAGGAGCTGAAGCTTTCTTT.

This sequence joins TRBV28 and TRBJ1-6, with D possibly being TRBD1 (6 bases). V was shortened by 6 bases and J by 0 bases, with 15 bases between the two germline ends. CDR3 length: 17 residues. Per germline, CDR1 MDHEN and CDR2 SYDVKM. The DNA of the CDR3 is TGTGCCAGCAGCCACGCCGACAGGAGCTCCTATAATTCACCCCTCCACTTT. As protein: CASSHADRSSYNSPLHF.

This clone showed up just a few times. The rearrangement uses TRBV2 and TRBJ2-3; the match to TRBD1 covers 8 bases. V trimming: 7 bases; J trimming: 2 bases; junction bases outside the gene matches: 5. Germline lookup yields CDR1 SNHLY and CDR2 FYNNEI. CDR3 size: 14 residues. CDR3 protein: CASMDREITDTQYF. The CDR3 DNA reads TGTGCCAGCATGGACAGGGAAATCACAGATACGCAGTATTTT. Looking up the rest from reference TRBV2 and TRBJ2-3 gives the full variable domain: EPEVTQTPSHQVTQMGQEVILRCVPISNHLYFYWYRQILGQKVEFLVSFYNNEISEKSEIFDDQFSVERPDGSNFTLKIRSTKLEDSAMYFCASMDREITDTQYFGPGTRLTVL.

The CDR3 DNA reads TGTGCCAGCAGCCAAGAATTAGCGGGGGGGCTCACAGATACGCAGTATTTT. Its protein is CASSQELAGGLTDTQYF. The chain links TRBV4-2 to TRBJ2-3; TRBD2 aligns across 11 bases. This CDR3 spans 17 amino acids. The germline CDR1 and CDR2 sequences are LGHNA and YNFKEQ. The V and J ends lost 0 bases and 2 bases, in that order; junction bases with no gene match: 4.

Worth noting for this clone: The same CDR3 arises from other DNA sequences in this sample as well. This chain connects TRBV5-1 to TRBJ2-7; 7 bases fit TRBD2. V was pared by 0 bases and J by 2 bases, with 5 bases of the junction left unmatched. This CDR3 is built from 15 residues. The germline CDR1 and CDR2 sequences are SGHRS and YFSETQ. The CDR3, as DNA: TGCGCCAGCAGCTTGGGGGGGGGACCTACCTACGAGCAGTACTTC. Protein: CASSLGGGPTYEQYF.

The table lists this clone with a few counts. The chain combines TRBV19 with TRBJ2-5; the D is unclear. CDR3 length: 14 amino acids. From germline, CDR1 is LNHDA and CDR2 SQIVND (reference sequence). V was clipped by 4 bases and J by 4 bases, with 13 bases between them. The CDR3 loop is CASSTLGGRETQYF. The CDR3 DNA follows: TGTGCCAGTAGTACTCTAGGTGGCCGAGAGACCCAGTACTTC.

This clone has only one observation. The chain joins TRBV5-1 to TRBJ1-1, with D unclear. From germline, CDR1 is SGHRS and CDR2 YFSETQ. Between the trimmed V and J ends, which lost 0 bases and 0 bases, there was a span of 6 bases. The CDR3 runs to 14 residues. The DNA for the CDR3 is TGCGCCAGCAGCTTGGCACAGCTGAACACTGAAGCTTTCTTT. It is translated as CASSLAQLNTEAFF. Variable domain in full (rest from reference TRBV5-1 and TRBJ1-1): KAGVTQTPRYLIKTRGQQVTLSCSPISGHRSVSWYQQTPGQGLQFLFEYFSETQRNKGNFPGRFSGRQFSNSRSEMNVSTLELGDSALYLCASSLAQLNTEAFFGQGTRLTVV.